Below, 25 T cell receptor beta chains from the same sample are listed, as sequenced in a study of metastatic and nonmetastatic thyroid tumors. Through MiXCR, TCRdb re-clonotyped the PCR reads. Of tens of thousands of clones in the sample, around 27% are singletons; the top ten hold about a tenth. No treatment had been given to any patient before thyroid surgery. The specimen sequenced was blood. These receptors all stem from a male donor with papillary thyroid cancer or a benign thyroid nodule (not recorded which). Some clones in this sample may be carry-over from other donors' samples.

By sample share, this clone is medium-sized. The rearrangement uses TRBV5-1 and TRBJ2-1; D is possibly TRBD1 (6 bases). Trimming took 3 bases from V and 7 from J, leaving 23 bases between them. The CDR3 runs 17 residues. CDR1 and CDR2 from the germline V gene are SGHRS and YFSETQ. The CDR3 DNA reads TGCGCCAGCAGCTCTACATTAAGGACAGTAATCGTAAATGAGCAGTTCTTC. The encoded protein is CASSSTLRTVIVNEQFF.

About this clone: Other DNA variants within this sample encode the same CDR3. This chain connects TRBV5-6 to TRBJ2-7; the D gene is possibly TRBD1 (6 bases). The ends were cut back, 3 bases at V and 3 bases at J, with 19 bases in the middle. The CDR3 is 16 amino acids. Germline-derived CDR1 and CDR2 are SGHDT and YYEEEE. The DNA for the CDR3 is TGTGCCAGCAGCTGGACTGGGACACGGGATAACTACGAGCAGTACTTC. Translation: CASSWTGTRDNYEQYF.

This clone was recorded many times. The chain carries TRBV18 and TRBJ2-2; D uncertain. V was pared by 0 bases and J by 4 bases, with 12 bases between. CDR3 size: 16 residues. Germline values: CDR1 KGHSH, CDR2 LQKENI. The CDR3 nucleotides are TGTGCCAGCTCACCACCAGGCCTGACCCTCACCGGGGAGCTGTTTTTT. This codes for CASSPPGLTLTGELFF.

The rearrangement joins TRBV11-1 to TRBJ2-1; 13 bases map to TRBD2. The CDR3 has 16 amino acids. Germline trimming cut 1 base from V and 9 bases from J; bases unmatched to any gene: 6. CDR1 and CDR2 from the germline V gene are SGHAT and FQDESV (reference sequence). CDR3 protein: CASSLGTSGSIPEQFF. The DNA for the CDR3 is TGTGCCAGCAGCTTAGGGACTAGCGGGAGTATCCCTGAGCAGTTCTTC.

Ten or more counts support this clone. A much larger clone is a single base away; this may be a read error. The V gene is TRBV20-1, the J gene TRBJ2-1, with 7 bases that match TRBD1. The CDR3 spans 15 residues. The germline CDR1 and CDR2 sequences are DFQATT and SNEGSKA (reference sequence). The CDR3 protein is CSASTGESSYNGQFF. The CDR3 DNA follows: TGCAGTGCGAGCACAGGGGAGAGCTCCTACAATGGGCAGTTCTTC.

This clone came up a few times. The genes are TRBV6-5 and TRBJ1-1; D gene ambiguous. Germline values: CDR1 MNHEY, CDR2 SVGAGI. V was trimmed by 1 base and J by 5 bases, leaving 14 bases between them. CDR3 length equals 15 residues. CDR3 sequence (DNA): TGTGCCAGCAGTTACTTTGGCCACCGGGGAACTGAAGCTTTCTTT. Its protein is CASSYFGHRGTEAFF.

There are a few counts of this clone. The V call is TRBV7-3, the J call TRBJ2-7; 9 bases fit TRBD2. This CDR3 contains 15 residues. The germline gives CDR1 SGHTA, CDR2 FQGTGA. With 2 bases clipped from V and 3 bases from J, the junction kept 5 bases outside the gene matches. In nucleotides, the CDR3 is TGTGCCAGCAGCTTATTTGGGACTAGCAGCTACGAGCAGTACTTC. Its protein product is CASSLFGTSSYEQYF.

This chain's CDR3 is CASSSTGGMYEQYF. The CDR3 DNA follows: TGTGCCAGCAGCTCGACAGGGGGCATGTACGAGCAGTACTTC. The chain joins TRBV11-2 to TRBJ2-7; 10 positions match TRBD1. In germline, CDR1 is SGHAT, CDR2 FQNNGV. With 4 bases clipped from V and 4 bases from J, the junction kept 4 bases outside the gene matches. This CDR3 is built from 14 residues.

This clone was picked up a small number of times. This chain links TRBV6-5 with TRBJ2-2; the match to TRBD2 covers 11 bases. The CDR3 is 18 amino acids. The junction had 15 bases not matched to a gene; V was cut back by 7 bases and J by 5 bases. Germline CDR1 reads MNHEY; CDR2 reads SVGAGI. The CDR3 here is CASMGGLAVGRATGELFF. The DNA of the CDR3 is TGTGCCAGCATGGGGGGACTAGCGGTAGGGCGGGCGACCGGGGAGCTGTTTTTT.

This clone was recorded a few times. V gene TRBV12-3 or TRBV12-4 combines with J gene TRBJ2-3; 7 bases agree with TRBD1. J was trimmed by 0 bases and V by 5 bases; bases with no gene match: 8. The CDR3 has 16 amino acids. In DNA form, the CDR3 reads TGTGCCAGCAGTCGCAACAGGGGTCCTAGCACAGATACGCAGTATTTT. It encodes CASSRNRGPSTDTQYF.

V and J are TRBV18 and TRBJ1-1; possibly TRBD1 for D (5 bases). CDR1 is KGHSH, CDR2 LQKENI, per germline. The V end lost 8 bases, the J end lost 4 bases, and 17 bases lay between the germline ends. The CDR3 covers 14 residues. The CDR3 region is CASEQLGGSTEAFF. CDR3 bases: TGTGCCAGCGAACAGCTTGGGGGTTCCACTGAAGCTTTCTTT.

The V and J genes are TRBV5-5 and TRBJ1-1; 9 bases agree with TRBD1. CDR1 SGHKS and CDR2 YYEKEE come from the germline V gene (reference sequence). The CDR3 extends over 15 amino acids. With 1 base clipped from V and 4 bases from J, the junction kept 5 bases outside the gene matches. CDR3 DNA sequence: TGTGCCAGCAGCTTGACAGGGGGCGGGGGCACTGAAGCTTTCTTT. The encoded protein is CASSLTGGGGTEAFF. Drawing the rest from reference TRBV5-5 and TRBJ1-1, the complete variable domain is DAGVTQSPTHLIKTRGQQVTLRCSPISGHKSVSWYQQVLGQGPQFIFQYYEKEERGRGNFPDRFSARQFPNYSSELNVNALLLGDSALYLCASSLTGGGGTEAFFGQGTRLTVV.

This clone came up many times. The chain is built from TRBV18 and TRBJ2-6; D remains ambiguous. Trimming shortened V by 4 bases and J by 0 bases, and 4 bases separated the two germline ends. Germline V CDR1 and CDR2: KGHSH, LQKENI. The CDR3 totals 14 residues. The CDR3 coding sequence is TGTGCCAGCTCACTGACCTCTGGGGCCAACGTCCTGACTTTC. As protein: CASSLTSGANVLTF.

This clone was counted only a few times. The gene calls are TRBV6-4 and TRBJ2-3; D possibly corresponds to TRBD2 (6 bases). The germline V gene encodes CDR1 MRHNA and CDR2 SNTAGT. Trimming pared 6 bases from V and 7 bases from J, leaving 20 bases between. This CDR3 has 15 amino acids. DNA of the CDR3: TGTGCCAGCAGACGCCTAACGGGAGCTGCATATACGCAGTATTTT. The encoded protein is CASRRLTGAAYTQYF.

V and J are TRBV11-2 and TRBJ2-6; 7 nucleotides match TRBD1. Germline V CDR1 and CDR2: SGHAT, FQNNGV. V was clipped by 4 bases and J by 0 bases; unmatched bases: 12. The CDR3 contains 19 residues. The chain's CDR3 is CASSYTYGTASSGANVLTF. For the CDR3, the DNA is TGTGCCAGCAGCTACACATACGGGACAGCGAGCTCTGGGGCCAACGTCCTGACTTTC.

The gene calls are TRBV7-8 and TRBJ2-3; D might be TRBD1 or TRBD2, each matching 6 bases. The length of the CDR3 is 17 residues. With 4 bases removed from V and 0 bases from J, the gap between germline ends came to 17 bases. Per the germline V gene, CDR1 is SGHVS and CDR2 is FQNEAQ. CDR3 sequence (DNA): TGTGCCAGCAGCTCTCGGGGGCTAGCAACTAGCACAGATACGCAGTATTTT. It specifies CASSSRGLATSTDTQYF. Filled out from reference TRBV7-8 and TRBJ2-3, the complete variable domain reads GAGVSQSPRYKVAKRGQDVALRCDPISGHVSLFWYQQALGQGPEFLTYFQNEAQLDKSGLPSDRFFAERPEGSVSTLKIQRTQQEDSAVYLCASSSRGLATSTDTQYFGPGTRLTVL.

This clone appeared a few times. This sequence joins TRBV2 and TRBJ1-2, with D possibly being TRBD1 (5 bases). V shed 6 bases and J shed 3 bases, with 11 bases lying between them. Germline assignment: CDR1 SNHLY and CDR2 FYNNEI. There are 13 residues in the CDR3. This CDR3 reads CASSPRRDYGYTF. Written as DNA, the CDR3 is TGTGCCAGCAGCCCCCGCAGGGACTATGGCTACACCTTC.

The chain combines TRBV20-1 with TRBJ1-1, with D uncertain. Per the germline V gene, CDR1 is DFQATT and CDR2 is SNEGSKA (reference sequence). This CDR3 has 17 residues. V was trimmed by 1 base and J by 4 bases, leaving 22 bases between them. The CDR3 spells CSARAGSWSSLGTEAFF. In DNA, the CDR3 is TGCAGTGCTAGAGCGGGTAGTTGGTCCTCTTTGGGCACTGAAGCTTTCTTT.

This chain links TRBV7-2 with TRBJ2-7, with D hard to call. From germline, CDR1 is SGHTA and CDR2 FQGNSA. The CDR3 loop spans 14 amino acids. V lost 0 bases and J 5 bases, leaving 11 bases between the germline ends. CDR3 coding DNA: TGTGCCAGCAGCTTAGCAGCAATCGACCACGAGCAGTACTTC. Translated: CASSLAAIDHEQYF.

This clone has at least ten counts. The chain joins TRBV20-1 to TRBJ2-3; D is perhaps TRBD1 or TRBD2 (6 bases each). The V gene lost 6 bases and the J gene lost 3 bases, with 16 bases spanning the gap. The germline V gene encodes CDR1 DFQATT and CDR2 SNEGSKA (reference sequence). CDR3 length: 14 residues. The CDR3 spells CSANRDSRTDTQYF. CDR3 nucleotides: TGCAGTGCAAACAGGGACTCCCGTACAGATACGCAGTATTTT.

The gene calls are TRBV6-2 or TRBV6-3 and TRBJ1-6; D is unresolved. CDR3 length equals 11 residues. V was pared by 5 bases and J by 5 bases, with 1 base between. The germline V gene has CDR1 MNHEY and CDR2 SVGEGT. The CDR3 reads CASSNNSPLHF. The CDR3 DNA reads TGTGCCAGCAGTAATAATTCACCCCTCCACTTT.

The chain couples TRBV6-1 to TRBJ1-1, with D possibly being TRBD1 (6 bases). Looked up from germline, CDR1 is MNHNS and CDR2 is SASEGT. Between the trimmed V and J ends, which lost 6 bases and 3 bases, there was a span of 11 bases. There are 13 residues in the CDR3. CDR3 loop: CASRVQGDTEAFF. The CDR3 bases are TGTGCCAGCAGAGTACAGGGCGACACTGAAGCTTTCTTT.

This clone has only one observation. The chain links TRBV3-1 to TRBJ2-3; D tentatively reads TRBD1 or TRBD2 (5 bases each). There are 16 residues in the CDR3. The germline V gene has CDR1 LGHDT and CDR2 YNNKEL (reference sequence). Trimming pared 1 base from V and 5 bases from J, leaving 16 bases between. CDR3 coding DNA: TGTGCCAGCAGCCAAGTTCTCGGCAGGGACGTAGATACGCAGTATTTT. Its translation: CASSQVLGRDVDTQYF.

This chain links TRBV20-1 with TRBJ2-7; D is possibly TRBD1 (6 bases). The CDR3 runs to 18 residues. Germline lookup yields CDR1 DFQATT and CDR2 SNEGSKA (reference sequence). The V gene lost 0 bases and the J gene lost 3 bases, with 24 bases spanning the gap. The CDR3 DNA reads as TGCAGTGCTAGAGATGACAGGACGAACCACCCACCAGACTACGAGCAGTACTTC. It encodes CSARDDRTNHPPDYEQYF.

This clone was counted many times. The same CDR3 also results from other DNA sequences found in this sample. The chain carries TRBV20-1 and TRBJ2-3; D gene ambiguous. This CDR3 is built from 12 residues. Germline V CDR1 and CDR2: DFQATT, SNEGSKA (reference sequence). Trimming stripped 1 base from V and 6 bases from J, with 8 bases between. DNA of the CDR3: TGCAGTGCTAGAGCCGGATGGGATACGCAGTATTTT. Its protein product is CSARAGWDTQYF.